This is a list of T cell receptor beta chains from one sample in a study of T cells after yellow fever vaccination. TCRdb re-called the 5' RACE reads with MiXCR, one entry per CDR3 protein. The table has approximately 580,000 distinct CDR3 sequences, around 16% seen once. The input for sequencing was PBMCs, taken 5 to 6 days after the first yellow fever vaccination. Receptors were obtained from a man aged 18 to 30 who received the YFV17D yellow fever vaccine. Both conserved end residues are part of each CDR3. Each record gives: D gene, V gene, clone size, J gene, CDR3 DNA, CDR3 protein. The D gene is left open where the match is weak. Where a row states a size, it is once, few, many or the class of an expanded clone; other rows omit it.

D gene: -; V gene: TRBV4-3; clone size: few; J gene: TRBJ2-7; CDR3 DNA: TGCGCCAGCAGCCAATCGAGGGCCGGCTACGAGCAGTACTTC; CDR3 protein: CASSQSRAGYEQYF
D gene: -; V gene: TRBV4-1; clone size: -; J gene: TRBJ2-2; CDR3 DNA: TGCGCCAGCAGCCCTCTCGGCAGACAGTCGAACACCGGGGAGCTGTTTTTT; CDR3 protein: CASSPLGRQSNTGELFF
D gene: TRBD1; V gene: TRBV11-1; clone size: -; J gene: TRBJ1-2; CDR3 DNA: TGTGCCAGCAGCTTAGTGCCCGGGACAGCCGCTCACCCTAACTATGGCTACACCTTC; CDR3 protein: CASSLVPGTAAHPNYGYTF
D gene: -; V gene: TRBV12-3/TRBV12-4; clone size: -; J gene: TRBJ2-5; CDR3 DNA: TGTGCCAGCAGTTTAGTGGCCTCCGGGACCCAGTACTTC; CDR3 protein: CASSLVASGTQYF
D gene: -; V gene: TRBV6-2/TRBV6-3; clone size: -; J gene: TRBJ1-3; CDR3 DNA: TGTGCCAGCAGTTACTCGGGAGGACAGCTAGCCCTCAATACTGGAAACACCATATATTTT; CDR3 protein: CASSYSGGQLALNTGNTIYF
D gene: TRBD2; V gene: TRBV7-2; clone size: few; J gene: TRBJ2-2; CDR3 DNA: TGTGCCAGCAGCTTAGCAGCGGGGGGGGCCACCGGGGAGCTGTTTTTT; CDR3 protein: CASSLAAGGATGELFF
D gene: TRBD1; V gene: TRBV12-3/TRBV12-4; clone size: -; J gene: TRBJ2-3; CDR3 DNA: TGTGCCAGCAGGATTGAGGGGGCTGGGGCAGATACGCAGTATTTT; CDR3 protein: CASRIEGAGADTQYF
D gene: -; V gene: TRBV5-5; clone size: few; J gene: TRBJ2-3; CDR3 DNA: TGTGCCAGCAGCCACGGTACAGGGTGGACAGATACGCAGTATTTT; CDR3 protein: CASSHGTGWTDTQYF
D gene: -; V gene: TRBV6-1; clone size: -; J gene: TRBJ2-5; CDR3 DNA: TGTGCCAGCAGGGGCGCCCTGGGGACCCAGTACTTC; CDR3 protein: CASRGALGTQYF
D gene: -; V gene: TRBV5-1; clone size: -; J gene: TRBJ2-1; CDR3 DNA: TGCGCCAGCAGTATTGACAAGACAGACAATGAGCAGTTCTTC; CDR3 protein: CASSIDKTDNEQFF
D gene: TRBD1; V gene: TRBV20-1; clone size: -; J gene: TRBJ1-5; CDR3 DNA: TGCAGTGCTCTACGCTACAGGGGCGGCAATCAGCCCCAGCATTTT; CDR3 protein: CSALRYRGGNQPQHF
D gene: TRBD1; V gene: TRBV7-6; clone size: -; J gene: TRBJ1-5; CDR3 DNA: TGTGCCAGCAGCGAGACAGGGGGCGCCAATCAGCCCCAGCATTTT; CDR3 protein: CASSETGGANQPQHF
D gene: -; V gene: TRBV6-2/TRBV6-3; clone size: few; J gene: TRBJ1-2; CDR3 DNA: TGTGCCATAAGGGACAATGGCTACACCTTC; CDR3 protein: CAIRDNGYTF
D gene: -; V gene: TRBV3-1; clone size: many; J gene: TRBJ2-1; CDR3 DNA: TGTGCCAGCTCGGGAAGCGGGGAGCAGTTCTTC; CDR3 protein: CASSGSGEQFF
D gene: -; V gene: TRBV6-2/TRBV6-3; clone size: few; J gene: TRBJ1-2; CDR3 DNA: TGTGCCAGCAGTTACTCTACAAGGAGGTCGGGCTATGGCTACACCTTC; CDR3 protein: CASSYSTRRSGYGYTF
D gene: TRBD1; V gene: TRBV7-2; clone size: many; J gene: TRBJ2-5; CDR3 DNA: TGTGCCAGCAGCGACAGGGAGTCGAAGACCCAGTACTTC; CDR3 protein: CASSDRESKTQYF
D gene: -; V gene: TRBV23-1; clone size: few; J gene: TRBJ1-4; CDR3 DNA: TGCGCCAGACAGATTTCTAATGAAAAACTGTTTTTT; CDR3 protein: CARQISNEKLFF
D gene: TRBD1; V gene: TRBV24-1; clone size: -; J gene: TRBJ2-2; CDR3 DNA: TGTGCCACCAGTGATTTGCAAAGACAGGGAAACACCGGGGAGCTGTTTTTT; CDR3 protein: CATSDLQRQGNTGELFF
D gene: -; V gene: TRBV6-1; clone size: few; J gene: TRBJ1-4; CDR3 DNA: TGTGCCAGCAGTCCCGGGAAGGATGAAAAACTGTTTTTT; CDR3 protein: CASSPGKDEKLFF
D gene: TRBD1; V gene: TRBV2; clone size: -; J gene: TRBJ1-5; CDR3 DNA: TGTGCCAGCAAGGGGACAGGGATTTATCAGCCCCAGCATTTT; CDR3 protein: CASKGTGIYQPQHF
D gene: -; V gene: TRBV10-3; clone size: -; J gene: TRBJ2-7; CDR3 DNA: TGTGCCATCAGTTTGGACCAGGACCAGGAGCAGTACTTC; CDR3 protein: CAISLDQDQEQYF
D gene: -; V gene: TRBV4-1; clone size: few; J gene: TRBJ1-1; CDR3 DNA: TGCGCCAGCAGCCAAGAGCGGACACCGTTTGAAGCTTTCTTT; CDR3 protein: CASSQERTPFEAFF
D gene: -; V gene: TRBV4-3; clone size: few; J gene: TRBJ1-1; CDR3 DNA: TGCGCCAGCAGCCAAGATGGGGCAGGCGAAGCTTTCTTT; CDR3 protein: CASSQDGAGEAFF
D gene: TRBD1; V gene: TRBV20-1; clone size: -; J gene: TRBJ2-1; CDR3 DNA: TGCAGTGCTAGACCCGCGGACAGGGAAGGCTACAATGAGCAGTTCTTC; CDR3 protein: CSARPADREGYNEQFF
D gene: TRBD1; V gene: TRBV7-9; clone size: few; J gene: TRBJ1-5; CDR3 DNA: TGTGCCAGCAGCTGGACAGGGGAAAATCAGCCCCAGCATTTT; CDR3 protein: CASSWTGENQPQHF
D gene: -; V gene: TRBV6-1; clone size: -; J gene: TRBJ1-5; CDR3 DNA: TGTGCCAGCAGTCCTGGGACTGCGGGTCAGCCCCAGCATTTT; CDR3 protein: CASSPGTAGQPQHF
D gene: TRBD2; V gene: TRBV7-2; clone size: few; J gene: TRBJ2-1; CDR3 DNA: TGTGCCAGCAGCTTTGTAGCGGGGGAGAGGTACAATGAGCAGTTCTTC; CDR3 protein: CASSFVAGERYNEQFF
D gene: -; V gene: TRBV27; clone size: -; J gene: TRBJ1-6; CDR3 DNA: TGTGCCAGCAGTCCGTGGGAGAATTCACCCCTCCACTTT; CDR3 protein: CASSPWENSPLHF